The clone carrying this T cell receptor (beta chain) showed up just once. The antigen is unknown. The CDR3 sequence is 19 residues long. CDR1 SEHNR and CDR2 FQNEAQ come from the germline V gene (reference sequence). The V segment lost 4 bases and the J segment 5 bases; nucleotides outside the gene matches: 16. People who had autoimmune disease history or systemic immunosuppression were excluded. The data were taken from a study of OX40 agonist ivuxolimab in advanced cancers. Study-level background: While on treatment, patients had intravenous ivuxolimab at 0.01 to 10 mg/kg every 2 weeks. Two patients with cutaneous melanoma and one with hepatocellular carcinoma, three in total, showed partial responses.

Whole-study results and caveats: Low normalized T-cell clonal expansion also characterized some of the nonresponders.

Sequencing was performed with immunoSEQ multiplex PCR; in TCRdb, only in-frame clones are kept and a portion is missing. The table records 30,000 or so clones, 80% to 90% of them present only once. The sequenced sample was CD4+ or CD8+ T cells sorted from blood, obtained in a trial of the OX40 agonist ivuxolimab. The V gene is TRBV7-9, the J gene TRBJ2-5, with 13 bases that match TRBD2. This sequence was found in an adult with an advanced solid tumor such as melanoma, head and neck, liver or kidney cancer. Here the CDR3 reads CASSSPFRTSGSRWETQYF. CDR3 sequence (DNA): TGTGCCAGCAGCTCACCTTTTAGGACTAGCGGGAGTCGGTGGGAGACCCAGTACTTC. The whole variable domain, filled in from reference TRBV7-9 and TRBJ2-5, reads DTGVSQNPRHKITKRGQNVTFRCDPISEHNRLYWYRQTLGQGPEFLTYFQNEAQLEKSRLLSDRFSAERPKGSFSTLEIQRTEQGDSAMYLCASSSPFRTSGSRWETQYFGPGTRLLVL.